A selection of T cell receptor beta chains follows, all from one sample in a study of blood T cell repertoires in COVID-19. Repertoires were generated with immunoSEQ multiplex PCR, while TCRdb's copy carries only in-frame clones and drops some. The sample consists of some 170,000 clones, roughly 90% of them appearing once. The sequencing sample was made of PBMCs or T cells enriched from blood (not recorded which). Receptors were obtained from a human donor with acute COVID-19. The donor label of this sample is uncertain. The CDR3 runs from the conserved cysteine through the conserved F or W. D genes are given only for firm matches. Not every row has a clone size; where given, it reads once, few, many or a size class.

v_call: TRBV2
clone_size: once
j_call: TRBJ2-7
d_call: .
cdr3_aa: CASSDYRAYEQYF
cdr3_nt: TGTGCCAGCAGTGATTACAGGGCTTACGAGCAGTACTTC

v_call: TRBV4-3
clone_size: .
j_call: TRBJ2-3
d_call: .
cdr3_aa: CASSPDYPNTDTQYF
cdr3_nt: TGCGCCAGCAGCCCGGACTACCCAAACACAGATACGCAGTATTTT

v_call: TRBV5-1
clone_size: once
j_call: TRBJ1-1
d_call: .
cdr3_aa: CASSLGEMNTEAFF
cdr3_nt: TGCGCCAGCAGCTTGGGAGAAATGAACACTGAAGCTTTCTTT

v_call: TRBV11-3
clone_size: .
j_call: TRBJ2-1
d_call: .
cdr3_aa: CASSSTSGFEQFF
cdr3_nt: TGTGCCAGCAGCTCGACTTCGGGATTCGAGCAGTTCTTC

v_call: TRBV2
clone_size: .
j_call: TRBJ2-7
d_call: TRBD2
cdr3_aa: CASSEWEAGGPHEQYF
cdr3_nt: TGTGCCAGCAGTGAATGGGAAGCGGGGGGGCCCCACGAGCAGTACTTC

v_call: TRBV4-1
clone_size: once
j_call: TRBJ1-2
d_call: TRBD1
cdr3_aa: CASSQGRDSEDGYTF
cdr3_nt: TGCGCCAGCAGCCAAGGGCGGGACAGTGAGGATGGCTACACCTTC

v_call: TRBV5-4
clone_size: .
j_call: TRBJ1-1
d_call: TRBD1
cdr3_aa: CASSLRTGDTEAFF
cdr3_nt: TGTGCCAGCAGCTTGCGGACAGGGGACACTGAAGCTTTCTTT

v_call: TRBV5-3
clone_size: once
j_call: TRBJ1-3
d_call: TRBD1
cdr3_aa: CAYQTRDRGNLCGNTIYF
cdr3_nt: TGTGCCTATCAAACCCGGGACAGGGGAAATTTGTGCGGAAACACCATATATTTT

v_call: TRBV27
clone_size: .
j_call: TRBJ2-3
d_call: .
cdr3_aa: CASSFVGLGTDTQYF
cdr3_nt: TGTGCCAGCAGTTTTGTGGGGCTCGGCACAGATACGCAGTATTTT

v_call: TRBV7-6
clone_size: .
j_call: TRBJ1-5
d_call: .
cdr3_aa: CASSLDSSNQPQHF
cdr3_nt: TGTGCCAGCAGCTTAGACAGTAGCAATCAGCCCCAGCATTTT

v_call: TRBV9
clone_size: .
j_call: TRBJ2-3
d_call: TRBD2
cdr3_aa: CASSVLAGPQDTQYF
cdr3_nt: TGTGCCAGCAGCGTTCTAGCGGGACCTCAGGATACGCAGTATTTT

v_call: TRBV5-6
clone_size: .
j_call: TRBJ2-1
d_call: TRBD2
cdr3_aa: CASSFGLAGVGSSYNEQFF
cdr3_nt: TGTGCCAGCAGCTTCGGACTAGCGGGGGTAGGAAGCTCCTACAATGAGCAGTTCTTC

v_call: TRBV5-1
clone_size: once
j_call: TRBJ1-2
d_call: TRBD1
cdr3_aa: CASSLGRDRYNYGYTF
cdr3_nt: TGCGCCAGCAGCTTGGGTCGGGACAGGTATAACTATGGCTACACCTTC

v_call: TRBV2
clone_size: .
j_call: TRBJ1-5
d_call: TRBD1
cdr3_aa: CASSAQGVDQPQHF
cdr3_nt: TGTGCCAGCAGTGCACAGGGGGTAGATCAGCCCCAGCATTTT

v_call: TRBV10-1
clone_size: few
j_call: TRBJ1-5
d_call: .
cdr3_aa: CASLTGGPQHF
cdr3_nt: TGCGCCAGCTTGACAGGAGGGCCCCAGCATTTT

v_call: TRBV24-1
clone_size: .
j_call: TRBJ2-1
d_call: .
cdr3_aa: CATSDLSFNEQFF
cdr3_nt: TGTGCCACCAGTGATTTGAGCTTCAATGAGCAGTTCTTC

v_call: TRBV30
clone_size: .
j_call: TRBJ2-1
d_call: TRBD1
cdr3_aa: CAWSLVRDSNEQFF
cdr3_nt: TGTGCCTGGAGTCTAGTTCGGGACAGCAATGAGCAGTTCTTC

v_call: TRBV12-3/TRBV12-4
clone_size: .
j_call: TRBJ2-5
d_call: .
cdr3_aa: CASSPGYQETQYF
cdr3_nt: TGTGCCAGCAGTCCGGGGTACCAAGAGACCCAGTACTTC

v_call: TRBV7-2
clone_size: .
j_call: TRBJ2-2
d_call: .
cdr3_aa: CASSLVGPGELFF
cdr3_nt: TGTGCCAGCAGCTTAGTCGGTCCCGGGGAGCTGTTTTTT

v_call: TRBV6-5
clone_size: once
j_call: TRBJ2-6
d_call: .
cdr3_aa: CASTHIPPGGLTF
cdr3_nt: TGTGCCAGCACTCACATTCCGCCCGGGGGCCTGACTTTC

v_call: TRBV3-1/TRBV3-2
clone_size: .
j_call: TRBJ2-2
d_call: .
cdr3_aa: CASSQDPQRTGELFF
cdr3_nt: TGTGCCAGCAGCCAAGACCCCCAGAGGACCGGGGAGCTGTTTTTT

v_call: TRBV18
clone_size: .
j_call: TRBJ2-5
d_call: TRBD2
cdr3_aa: CASSSLAGQETQYF
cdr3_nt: TGTGCCAGCTCATCACTAGCGGGACAAGAGACCCAGTACTTC

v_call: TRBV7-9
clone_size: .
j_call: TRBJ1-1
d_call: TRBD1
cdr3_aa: CASRRGQGAIEAFF
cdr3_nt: TGTGCCAGCAGGAGAGGACAGGGAGCAATTGAAGCTTTCTTT

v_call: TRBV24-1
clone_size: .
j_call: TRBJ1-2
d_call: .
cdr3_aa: CATSDSSDGYTF
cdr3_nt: TGTGCCACCAGTGATTCCAGTGATGGCTACACCTTC

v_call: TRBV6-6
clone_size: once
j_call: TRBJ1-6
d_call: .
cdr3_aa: CASSYEVSYNSPLHF
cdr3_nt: TGTGCCAGCAGTTACGAGGTCTCCTATAATTCACCCCTCCACTTT

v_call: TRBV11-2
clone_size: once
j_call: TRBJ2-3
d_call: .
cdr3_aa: CASSRLLATDTQYF
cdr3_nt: TGTGCCAGCAGCCGACTCCTAGCCACAGATACGCAGTATTTT

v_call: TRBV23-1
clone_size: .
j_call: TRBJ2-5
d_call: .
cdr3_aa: CASSQSAPSPGPKETQYF
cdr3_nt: TGCGCCAGCAGTCAATCTGCACCCTCCCCAGGCCCAAAAGAGACCCAGTACTTC

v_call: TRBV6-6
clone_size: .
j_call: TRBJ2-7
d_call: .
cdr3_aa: CASSPSSYEQYF
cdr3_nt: TGTGCCAGCAGCCCCAGCTCCTACGAGCAGTACTTC

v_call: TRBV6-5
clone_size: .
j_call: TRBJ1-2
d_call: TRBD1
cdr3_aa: CASSSDRGNYGYTF
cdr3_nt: TGTGCCAGCAGTTCTGACAGGGGGAACTATGGCTACACCTTC

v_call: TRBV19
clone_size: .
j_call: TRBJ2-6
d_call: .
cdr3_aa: CASRHRTVVFSGANVLTF
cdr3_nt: TGTGCCAGTAGGCATAGGACAGTCGTTTTCTCTGGGGCCAACGTCCTGACTTTC

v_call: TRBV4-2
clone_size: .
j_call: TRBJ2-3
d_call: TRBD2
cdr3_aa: CASSQDFSGGISTDTQYF
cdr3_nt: TGTGCCAGCAGCCAAGATTTCAGCGGGGGGATTAGCACAGATACGCAGTATTTT

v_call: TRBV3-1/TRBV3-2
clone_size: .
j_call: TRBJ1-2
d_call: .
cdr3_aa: CASSPRGALGYTF
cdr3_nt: TGTGCCAGCAGTCCGCGGGGGGCGCTTGGCTACACCTTC

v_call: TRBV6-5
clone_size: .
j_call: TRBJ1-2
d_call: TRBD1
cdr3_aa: CASSYSTGQINYGYTF
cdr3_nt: TGTGCCAGCAGTTACTCGACGGGACAGATTAACTATGGCTACACCTTC

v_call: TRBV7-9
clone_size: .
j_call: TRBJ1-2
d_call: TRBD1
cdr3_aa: CASSHGQGSYGYTF
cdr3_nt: TGTGCCAGCAGCCACGGACAGGGGAGCTATGGCTACACCTTC

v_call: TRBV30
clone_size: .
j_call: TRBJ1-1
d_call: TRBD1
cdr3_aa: CAWDRGLNTEAFF
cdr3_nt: TGTGCCTGGGACAGGGGCCTAAACACTGAAGCTTTCTTT

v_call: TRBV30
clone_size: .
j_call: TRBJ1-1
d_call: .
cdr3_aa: CAWDSNTEAFF
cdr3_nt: TGTGCCTGGGACAGTAACACTGAAGCTTTCTTT

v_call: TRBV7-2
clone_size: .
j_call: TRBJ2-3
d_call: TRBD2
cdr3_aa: CASSLVGTSGGTDTQYF
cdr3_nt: TGTGCCAGCAGCTTAGTCGGGACTAGCGGGGGAACAGATACGCAGTATTTT

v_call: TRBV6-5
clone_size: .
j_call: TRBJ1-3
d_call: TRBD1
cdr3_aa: CACQGGRSSGNTIYF
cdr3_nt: TGTGCCTGCCAGGGGGGACGTAGCTCTGGAAACACCATATATTTT

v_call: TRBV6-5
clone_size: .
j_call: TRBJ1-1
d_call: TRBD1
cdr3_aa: CASRTGRGVREAFF
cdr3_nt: TGTGCCAGTCGGACAGGGCGAGGAGTACGGGAAGCTTTCTTT

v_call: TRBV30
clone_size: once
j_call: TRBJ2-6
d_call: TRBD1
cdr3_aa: CAWATGAGANVLTF
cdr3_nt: TGTGCCTGGGCCACAGGGGCCGGGGCCAACGTCCTGACTTTC

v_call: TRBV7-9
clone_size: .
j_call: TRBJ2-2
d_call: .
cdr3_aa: CASSFLAGFTGELFF
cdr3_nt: TGTGCCAGCAGCTTCTTGGCGGGGTTTACCGGGGAGCTGTTTTTT

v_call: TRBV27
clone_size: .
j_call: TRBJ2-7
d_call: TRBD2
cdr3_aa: CASSLSGGYEQYF
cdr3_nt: TGTGCCAGCAGTTTAAGCGGGGGCTACGAGCAGTACTTC

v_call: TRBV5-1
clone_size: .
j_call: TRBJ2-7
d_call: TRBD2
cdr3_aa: CASSKDGPGLGSYEQYF
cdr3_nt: TGCGCCAGCAGCAAGGACGGACCGGGACTAGGTTCCTACGAGCAGTACTTC

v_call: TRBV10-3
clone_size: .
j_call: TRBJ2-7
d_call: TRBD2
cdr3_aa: CAISEREGGPLFSEQYF
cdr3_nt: TGTGCCATCAGTGAGCGGGAGGGGGGGCCCCTATTTAGCGAGCAGTACTTC

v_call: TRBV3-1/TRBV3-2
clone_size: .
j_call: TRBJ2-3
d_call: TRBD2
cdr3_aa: CASRPGGPRDTQYF
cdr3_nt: TGTGCCAGCAGGCCGGGGGGGCCAAGAGATACGCAGTATTTT

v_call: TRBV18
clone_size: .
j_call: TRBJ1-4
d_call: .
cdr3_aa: CASSETQGSTNEKLFF
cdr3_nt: TGTGCCAGCTCCGAAACACAGGGCTCAACTAATGAAAAACTGTTTTTT

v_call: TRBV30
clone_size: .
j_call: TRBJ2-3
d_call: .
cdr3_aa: CAGRQSTDTQYF
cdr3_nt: TGTGCCGGTAGACAGAGCACAGATACGCAGTATTTT

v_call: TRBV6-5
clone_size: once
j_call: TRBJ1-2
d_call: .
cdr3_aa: CATNNRAERGYTF
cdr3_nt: TGTGCCACCAACAACAGGGCTGAGAGAGGCTACACCTTC

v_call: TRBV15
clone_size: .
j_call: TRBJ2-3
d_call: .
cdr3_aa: CATSRESDTQYF
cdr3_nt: TGTGCCACCAGCAGAGAGTCGGATACGCAGTATTTT

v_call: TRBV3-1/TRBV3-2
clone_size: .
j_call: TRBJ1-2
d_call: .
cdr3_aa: CASSPLGQLVGYTF
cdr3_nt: TGTGCCAGCAGCCCCCTGGGGCAGCTAGTTGGCTACACCTTC

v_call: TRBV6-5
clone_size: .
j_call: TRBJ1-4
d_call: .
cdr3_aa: CASSYAAGGAPTKLFF
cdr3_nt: TGTGCCAGCAGTTACGCCGCCGGGGGGGCGCCGACAAAACTGTTTTTT

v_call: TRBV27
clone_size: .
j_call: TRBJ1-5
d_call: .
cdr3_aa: CASSQGGPNQPQHF
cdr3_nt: TGTGCCAGCAGTCAAGGGGGACCCAATCAGCCCCAGCATTTT

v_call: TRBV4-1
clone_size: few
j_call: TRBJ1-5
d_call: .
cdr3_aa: CASSRIQGGNQPQHF
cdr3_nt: TGCGCCAGCAGCCGGATTCAAGGGGGCAATCAGCCCCAGCATTTT

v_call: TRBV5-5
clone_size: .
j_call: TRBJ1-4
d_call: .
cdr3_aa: CASSLFRASEKLFF
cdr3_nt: TGTGCCAGCAGCTTGTTCCGAGCGTCTGAAAAACTGTTTTTT

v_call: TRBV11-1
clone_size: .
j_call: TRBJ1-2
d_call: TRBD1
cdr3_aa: CASSPPGTAYNYGYTF
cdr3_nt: TGTGCCAGCAGCCCGCCTGGGACAGCATATAACTATGGCTACACCTTC

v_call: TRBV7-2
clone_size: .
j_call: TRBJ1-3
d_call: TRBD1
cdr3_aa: CASSFRRDRVLGGNTIYF
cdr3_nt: TGTGCCAGCAGCTTCAGACGGGACAGGGTCCTGGGAGGAAACACCATATATTTT